This paragraph reports one T cell receptor beta chain. Its antigen remains undetermined. The record has no base qualities; no much larger clone is one base away. This record belongs to a study of T cells after posttransplantation cyclophosphamide (dated by TCRdb to the mid-2010s). Concerning the study at large: The study tracked T cell repertoire reconstitution by TRB sequencing after myeloablative bone marrow transplantation using posttransplantation cyclophosphamide as GVHD prophylaxis. Samples from under 40 PTCy-treated patients and under 20 related bone marrow donors of those patients were subjected to antigen receptor sequencing. Because TRA and TRB clonality correlated tightly in 9 samples, the subsequent TCR analyses were limited to TRB only. TRB sequencing was performed on blood from all 35 or so PTCy patients with 1-year posttransplant specimens. Public TRB sequences were queried against a database of over 3,000 sequences associated with responses to pathogens, tumor antigens, self-antigens and alloantigens. Up to about 3 additional blood samples from 2 to 5.2 years after transplant were also TRB-sequenced in 3 patients, as was pretransplant blood from a handful of patients.

Study-wide findings and limitations: The TRB repertoires of T cells infiltrating skin or GI tract showed only limited overlap with the TRB repertoires of T cells in blood. At 1-2 months, donor-recipient similarity was low but rose over the first year, and the later blood repertoires were often dominated by donor CD8+ memory clones. Across approximately 45 patients, TRB clonality was highly associated with recipient CMV seropositivity and CMV reactivation, and diversity in PTCy patients was similar to diversity in CNI/methotrexate controls.

On the day of marrow donation, related bone marrow donors gave peripheral blood samples. Viable CD3+CD4+ or CD3+CD8+ cells that were CCR7+CD45RA+CD45RO-CD95-CD27+CD28+ were defined as naive T cells. Peripheral blood and bone marrow mononuclear cells were isolated by Ficoll-Hypaque density centrifugation and were cryopreserved. CD4+ and CD8+ T cells, including naive and memory subsets, were sorted by FACS using a FACSAria II. The CDR3 numbers 13 residues from cysteine through phenylalanine. The DNA shown is the 39-base CDR3, in frame from base 1. As encoded in the germline V gene, CDR1 is SQVTM while CDR2 is ANQGSEA. Trimmed from V: 7 bases; trimmed from J: 3 bases; junction bases lacking a gene match: 6. Genomic DNA was used for TRB sequencing, which was performed with the immunoSEQ assay at survey resolution or with the hsTCRB kit. As for how the authors treated the data: The immunoSEQ software handled the initial read processing, while the LymphoSeq R package was used for the repertoire analyses. Clonality was computed as 1 minus normalized Shannon entropy; Gini coefficient was also calculated for each TRB dataset. To infer phenotypes in unsorted samples, TRB sequences from sorted subsets of the recipient or donor were mapped onto the unsorted samples of the same recipient. TCRdb re-hosts the immuneACCESS table, in-frame sequences only. Its copies lack some clones; in the studies checked, an unresolved V gene accounts for under half of them, and the cause for the rest is not known. V, J and clone size reflect that table, while D and trimming were determined from the DNA. Within this sample are around 23,000 clones, with nearly 99% of them counted one time only. The ten biggest clones cover around 0.15% of the sample.

The rearrangement joined TRBV29-1 to TRBJ2-3, with 8 central nucleotides matching TRBD1. Input material: naive CD8+ T cells sorted from PBMCs. The source is a man in his forties in good health, CMV-negative, and a related stem cell transplant donor. The nucleotide sequence reads as follows: TGCAGCGACGGGACAGGCACTACAGATACGCAGTATTTT. Its translation is CSDGTGTTDTQYF.